These T cell receptor beta chains were read from a single sample in a study of shared clonotypes between healthy human individuals. Measured with immunoSEQ multiplex PCR; TCRdb has only the in-frame clones, and not every one. The data show about 1.1 million clones, roughly 74% seen once. What was sequenced was memory CD4+ T cells from PBMCs. Receptor source: a man aged 18 to 35 in good health. Some clones in this sample may be carry-over from other donors' samples. CDR3s include the opening cysteine and the closing phenylalanine or tryptophan. A D gene is named only where the DNA matches it firmly. Rows may omit the clone size; those that give it use once, few, many or a size class.

-,TRBJ2-7,TRBD2,TRBV5-1,TGCGCCAGCAGCTTAGGGACTATCGAGGAGGAGCAGTACTTC,CASSLGTIEEEQYF
once,TRBJ2-1,-,TRBV5-4,TGTGCCAGCAGCTCCGGAGGGACTTTCTCCTCTGGGGATGAGCAGTTCTTC,CASSSGGTFSSGDEQFF
few,TRBJ2-5,-,TRBV27,TGTGCCAGCAGTTTATTGGGAGAGACCCAGTACTTC,CASSLLGETQYF
-,TRBJ2-7,-,TRBV2,TGTGCCAGCAGTGGTGCGGGGTGGTCCTACGAGCAGTACTTC,CASSGAGWSYEQYF
-,TRBJ1-5,TRBD1,TRBV7-2,TGTGCCAGCAGCCCCCAGACAGGGAATAGCAATCAGCCCCAGCATTTT,CASSPQTGNSNQPQHF
-,TRBJ2-7,TRBD1,TRBV5-4,TGTGCCAGCAGCCTGGGAAGGACAGGGGCCACCTACGAGCAGTACTTC,CASSLGRTGATYEQYF
-,TRBJ1-5,TRBD1,TRBV30,TGTGCCTGGAGTCGATTTTATGGACAGGGAACCAGTCAGCCCCAGCATTTT,CAWSRFYGQGTSQPQHF
once,TRBJ2-7,-,TRBV18,TGTGCCAGCTCACCTACGCTCACAGAGCTATACGAGCAGTACTTC,CASSPTLTELYEQYF
-,TRBJ1-2,TRBD1,TRBV7-9,TGTGCCAGCAGCCGCGGGACAGGTGGCTACACCTTC,CASSRGTGGYTF
-,TRBJ1-4,TRBD1,TRBV5-1,TGCGCCAGCAGCCTACCAGGGGGCGCGAACGAAAAACTGTTTTTT,CASSLPGGANEKLFF
few,TRBJ2-7,TRBD2,TRBV6-1,TGTGCCAGCAGTGGGGGGGGGTACTCCTACGAGCAGTACTTC,CASSGGGYSYEQYF
-,TRBJ2-1,TRBD2,TRBV27,TGTGCCAGCGCCCTTGGACTAGCGGCCTACAATGAGCAGTTCTTC,CASALGLAAYNEQFF
many,TRBJ2-3,TRBD2,TRBV19,TGTGCCAGTAGTATTGGAGGGAGGGTCACAGATACGCAGTATTTT,CASSIGGRVTDTQYF
-,TRBJ2-7,-,TRBV28,TGTGCCAGCAGTTTGCCCGGGATTGTCGCCTACGAGCAGTACTTC,CASSLPGIVAYEQYF
-,TRBJ2-7,-,TRBV7-9,TGTGCCAGCAGCTTATTTCAGGGTCGTTACGAGCAGTACTTC,CASSLFQGRYEQYF
-,TRBJ2-7,-,TRBV28,TGTGCCAGCAATAGCGGAGGCTACGAGCAGTACTTC,CASNSGGYEQYF
-,TRBJ2-7,TRBD1,TRBV5-1,TGCGCCAGCAGCTTAATGGGGGACAGGGGTAGTAACGAGCAGTACTTC,CASSLMGDRGSNEQYF
-,TRBJ1-5,-,TRBV30,TGTGCCTGGAGCCAAGGCCCTATCAATCAGCCCCAGCATTTT,CAWSQGPINQPQHF
few,TRBJ2-1,TRBD2,TRBV7-2,TGTGCCAGCAGAGAAAGACTAGCGGGAACTAACAATGAGCAGTTCTTC,CASRERLAGTNNEQFF
-,TRBJ1-2,TRBD1,TRBV5-1,TGCGCCAGCAGCCAGGTGGGACAGAACTATGGCTACACCTTC,CASSQVGQNYGYTF
few,TRBJ1-1,-,TRBV7-2,TGTGCCAGCAGTTTTGGGGGACCCAGGGAAGCTTTCTTT,CASSFGGPREAFF
-,TRBJ2-1,TRBD2,TRBV4-3,TGCGCCAGCAGCCAAGAGGCTAGCGGTAATGAGCAGTTCTTC,CASSQEASGNEQFF
-,TRBJ2-1,-,TRBV5-4,TGTGCCAGCAGCTTAAGGCAGTACAATGAGCAGTTCTTC,CASSLRQYNEQFF
few,TRBJ1-5,-,TRBV27,TGTGCCAGCAGCTTTGACAGCGATAGCAATCAGCCCCAGCATTTT,CASSFDSDSNQPQHF
-,TRBJ2-2,-,TRBV5-4,TGTGCCAGCAGCGCGCGGTCCTACGGGGAGCTGTTTTTT,CASSARSYGELFF
-,TRBJ2-2,-,TRBV5-6,TGTGCCAGCAGCTTTATGAAGTACACCGGGGAGCTGTTTTTT,CASSFMKYTGELFF
-,TRBJ2-5,TRBD2,TRBV28,TGTGCCAGCAGTTTACTGGCTAGCGGGCCGCGGGAGACCCAGTACTTC,CASSLLASGPRETQYF
-,TRBJ2-1,TRBD2,TRBV5-8,TGTGCCAGCAGCTTTAGCGGGAGCCGCAATGAGCAGTTCTTC,CASSFSGSRNEQFF
-,TRBJ1-5,-,TRBV27,TGTGCCAGCAGTCTAGGGACGGACGGCAATCAGCCCCAGCATTTT,CASSLGTDGNQPQHF
-,TRBJ1-4,-,TRBV18,TGTGCCAGCTCACCCGGGGCTAATGAAAAACTGTTTTTT,CASSPGANEKLFF
-,TRBJ1-4,TRBD1,TRBV18,TGTGTCAGCTCACCAGGGACAGGCGAAAAACTGTTTTTT,CVSSPGTGEKLFF
-,TRBJ2-7,-,TRBV5-1,TGCGCCAGCAGCGGGTGGAAGGGCACCTACGAGCAGTACTTC,CASSGWKGTYEQYF
-,TRBJ2-7,-,TRBV5-6,TGTGCCAGCAGCTACGGGGCAGGGAGCGACGAGCAGTACTTC,CASSYGAGSDEQYF